A selection of T cell receptor beta chains follows, all from one sample in a study of blood T cell repertoires in COVID-19. Libraries were prepared by immunoSEQ multiplex PCR; TCRdb keeps only in-frame clonotypes and omits some of them. The sample shows fewer than 120,000 clones, approximately 70% of them seen only once. Sequencing was carried out using peripheral blood. Receptors originate from a woman in her sixties with acute or convalescent COVID-19. Both conserved end residues are part of each CDR3. A D gene is named only where the DNA matches it firmly.

V gene: TRBV11-3
J gene: TRBJ2-1
D gene: NA
CDR3 DNA: TGTGCCAGCAGCCAAACCGTGAGTGGCGGAGAGCAGTTCTTC
CDR3 protein: CASSQTVSGGEQFF

V gene: TRBV9
J gene: TRBJ1-2
D gene: NA
CDR3 DNA: TGTGCCAGCAGCGTACCTCACCCTAGAGGAAACTATGGCTACACCTTC
CDR3 protein: CASSVPHPRGNYGYTF

V gene: TRBV10-2
J gene: TRBJ2-7
D gene: TRBD1
CDR3 DNA: TGCGCCAGCAGCCAAACAGTGGGACAGGATCCAGCCGAGCAGTACTTC
CDR3 protein: CASSQTVGQDPAEQYF

V gene: TRBV30
J gene: TRBJ1-5
D gene: NA
CDR3 DNA: TGTGCCTGGAGTGCCAGGGCCCACAATCAGCCCCAGCATTTT
CDR3 protein: CAWSARAHNQPQHF

V gene: TRBV18
J gene: TRBJ2-2
D gene: TRBD1
CDR3 DNA: TGTGCCAGCTCACTGGACAGGGCCGGGGAGCTGTTTTTT
CDR3 protein: CASSLDRAGELFF

V gene: TRBV3-1/TRBV3-2
J gene: TRBJ2-3
D gene: TRBD2
CDR3 DNA: TGTGCCAGCAGTGGGACTAGGAAAGATACGCAGTATTTT
CDR3 protein: CASSGTRKDTQYF

V gene: TRBV7-2
J gene: TRBJ1-5
D gene: NA
CDR3 DNA: TGTGCCAGCAGCTTATACGCGGGGATCGGCAATCAGCCCCAGCATTTT
CDR3 protein: CASSLYAGIGNQPQHF

V gene: TRBV30
J gene: TRBJ1-2
D gene: TRBD1
CDR3 DNA: TGTGCCTGGACCTCTAAAGGGTCCCAGGGGGCGGGCGGCTACACCTTC
CDR3 protein: CAWTSKGSQGAGGYTF

V gene: TRBV27
J gene: TRBJ2-1
D gene: TRBD1
CDR3 DNA: TGTGCCAGCAGTCCCGGACAGGGCTCCTACAATGAGCAGTTCTTC
CDR3 protein: CASSPGQGSYNEQFF

V gene: TRBV20-1
J gene: TRBJ1-2
D gene: NA
CDR3 DNA: TGCAGTGCTAGCACTAACTATGGCTACACCTTC
CDR3 protein: CSASTNYGYTF

V gene: TRBV5-1
J gene: TRBJ1-6
D gene: TRBD1
CDR3 DNA: TGCGCCAGCAGCACGGGGACAGGGGTCGGTTCACCCCTCCACTTT
CDR3 protein: CASSTGTGVGSPLHF

V gene: TRBV11-1
J gene: TRBJ2-2
D gene: TRBD1
CDR3 DNA: TGTGCCAGCAGCCCTCGGACAGGGGGGACCGGGGAGCTGTTTTTT
CDR3 protein: CASSPRTGGTGELFF

V gene: TRBV20-1
J gene: TRBJ1-2
D gene: NA
CDR3 DNA: TGCAGTGCTGCAGGACAGAATGGCTACACCTTC
CDR3 protein: CSAAGQNGYTF